The clone carrying this T cell receptor (beta chain) was counted at least ten times. No antigen is known for it. As TCR cDNA was made by 5'RACE template switching, a universal primer site and UMIs were added. TCRdb called the 5' RACE reads again in MiXCR, with one record for every CDR3 protein. The sample includes some 350,000 distinct CDR3 sequences, approximately 3.9% seen only once; the top ten take 20% to 25%. The CDR3 runs to 14 residues. CDR1 and CDR2 from the germline V gene are SGHTA and FQGNSA. Losses at the gene ends were 5 bases for V and 7 bases for J; bases not matched to a gene: 6. The data originate from a study of T cells after yellow fever vaccination. Study-level information: With SMART-Seq v4 Ultra Low Input, the fractions containing low cell numbers were prepared. Study-wide results and limits: Peaking faster, on day 5 versus 15, the secondary response was nonetheless weaker.

The receptor was derived from a man aged 18 to 29 who received the YFV17D yellow fever vaccine. The sequencing here drew on PBMCs, taken 5 days after the yellow fever booster vaccination. The chain uses TRBV7-2 and TRBJ1-4, with 8 bases fitting TRBD1. The CDR3, as DNA: TGTGCCAGCAGCCAGGACAGGGTGGGTGAAAAACTGTTTTTT. Its protein product is CASSQDRVGEKLFF.